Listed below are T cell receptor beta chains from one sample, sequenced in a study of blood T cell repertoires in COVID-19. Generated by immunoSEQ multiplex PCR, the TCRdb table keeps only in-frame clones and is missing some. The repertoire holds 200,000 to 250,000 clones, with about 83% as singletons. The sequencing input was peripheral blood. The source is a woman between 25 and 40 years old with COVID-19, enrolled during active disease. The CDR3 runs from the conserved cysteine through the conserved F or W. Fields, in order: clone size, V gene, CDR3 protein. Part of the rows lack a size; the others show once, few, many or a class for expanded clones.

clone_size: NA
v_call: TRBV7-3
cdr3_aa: CASSLIPVTGELFF

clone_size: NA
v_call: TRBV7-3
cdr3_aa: CASSLRGTTDTQYF

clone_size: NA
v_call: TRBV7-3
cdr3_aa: CASSLMGGLGEQYF

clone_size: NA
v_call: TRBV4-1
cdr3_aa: CASSQAGLGAYGYTF

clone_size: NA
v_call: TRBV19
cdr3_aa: CASKRQGANEQFF

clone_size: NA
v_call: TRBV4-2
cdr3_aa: CASSQGSGRGQDEQYF

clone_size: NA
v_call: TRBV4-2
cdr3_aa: CASSLDSGQSYTEAFF

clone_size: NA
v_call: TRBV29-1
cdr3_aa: CSVEDQGGTEAFF

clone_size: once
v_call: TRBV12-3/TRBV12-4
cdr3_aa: CASRVRTEAFF

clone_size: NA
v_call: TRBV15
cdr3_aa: CATRNFGGNTIYF

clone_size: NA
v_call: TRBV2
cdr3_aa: CASSGASGRSQGEQFF

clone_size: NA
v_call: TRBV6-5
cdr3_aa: CASRLGGPDSPLHF

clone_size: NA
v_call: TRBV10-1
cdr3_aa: CASSDSMRGGKVGETQYF

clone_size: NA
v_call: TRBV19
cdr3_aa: CASSIGGGGNSPLHF

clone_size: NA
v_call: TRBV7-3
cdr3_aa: CASSPQTGENTEAFF

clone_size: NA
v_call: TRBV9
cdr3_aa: CASSVQGSNEKLFF

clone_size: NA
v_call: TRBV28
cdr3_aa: CASKTGQRSYQPQHF

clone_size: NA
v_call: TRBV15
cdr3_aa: CATSRDRTSETQYF

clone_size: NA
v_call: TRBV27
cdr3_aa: CASSLAGDPGGEQFF

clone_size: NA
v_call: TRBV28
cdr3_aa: CASSLYPSFPGGNTIYF

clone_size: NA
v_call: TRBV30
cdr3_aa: CALGQSYEQYF

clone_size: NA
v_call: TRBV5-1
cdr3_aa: CASSLPLAVETQYF

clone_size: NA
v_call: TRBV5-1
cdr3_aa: CASSPTYRAEQYF

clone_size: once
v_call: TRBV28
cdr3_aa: CASSLSSGSRGSQETQYF

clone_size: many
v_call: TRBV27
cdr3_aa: CASSLTGSSYEQYF

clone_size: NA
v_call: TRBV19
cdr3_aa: CASSLQGKGVSNEKLFF

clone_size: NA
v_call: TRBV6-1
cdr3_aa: CASSEGTGIKAEAFF

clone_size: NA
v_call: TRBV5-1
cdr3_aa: CASSWGTGLNEQYF

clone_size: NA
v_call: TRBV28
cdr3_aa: CASSLGPWDNEQFF

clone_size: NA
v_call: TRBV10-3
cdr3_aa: CAIRAGLAGEDTQYF

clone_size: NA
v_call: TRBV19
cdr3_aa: CASSIDQSGTARGMTEAFF

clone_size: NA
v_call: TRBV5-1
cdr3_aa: CASSDRDRVHNEQFF

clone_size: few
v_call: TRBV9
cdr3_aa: CASSLNYGYTF

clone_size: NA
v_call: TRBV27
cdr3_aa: CASRRDRGINYGYTF

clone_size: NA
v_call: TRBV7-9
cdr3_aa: CASSDNRGSNEKLFF

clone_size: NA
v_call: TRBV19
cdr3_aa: CASSTPASGQETQYF

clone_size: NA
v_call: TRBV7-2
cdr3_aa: CASTKVAANNEQFF

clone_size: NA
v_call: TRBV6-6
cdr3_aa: CASTQGVHEQYF

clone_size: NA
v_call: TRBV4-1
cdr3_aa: CASSQAGVTKNIQYF

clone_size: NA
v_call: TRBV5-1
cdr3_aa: CASSLAGKAPGELFF

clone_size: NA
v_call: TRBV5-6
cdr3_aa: CASSSTGPGTEAFF

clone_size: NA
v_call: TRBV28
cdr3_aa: CASSHDSPYGYTF

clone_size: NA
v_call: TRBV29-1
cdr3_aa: CSVVRVPNTEAFF

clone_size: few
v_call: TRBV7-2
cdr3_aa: CASSLGETGYLGETQYF

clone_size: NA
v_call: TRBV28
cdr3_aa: CASSLPGGIQPQHF

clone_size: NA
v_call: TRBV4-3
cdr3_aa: CASSTLIGDNEQFF

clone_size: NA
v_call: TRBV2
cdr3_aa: CASSEYGKETQYF

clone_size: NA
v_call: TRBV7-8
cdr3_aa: CASSLGVRTGNYGYTF

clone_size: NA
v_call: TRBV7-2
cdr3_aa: CASSFLGLAGGTDTQYF

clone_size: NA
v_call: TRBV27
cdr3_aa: CASRSGTGGDQPQHF

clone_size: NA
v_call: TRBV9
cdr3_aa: CASSVGASGSTDTQYF

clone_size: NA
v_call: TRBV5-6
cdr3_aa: CASSLYSSYNEQFF

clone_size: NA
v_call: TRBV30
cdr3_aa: CAWSVVAGAYNEQFF